The clone carrying this T cell receptor (beta chain) was seen more than once but under ten times. Its cognate antigen is unknown. The data originate from a study of T cells in Graves' hyperthyroidism and ophthalmopathy. Stable hyperthyroidism: no ophthalmopathy progression over 18 months of follow-up. Study-level points and caveats: Model-based prediction identified ophthalmopathy a median roughly 5.9 months prior to its onset.

Regions amplified from RNA transcripts were the TCR beta CDR3 regions. In the first-round RT-PCR of the TCR CDR3, the HTBI primer set was used. TCRdb reprocessed the multiplex PCR reads via MiXCR and lists one record per CDR3 protein. The data contain fewer than 110,000 distinct CDR3 sequences, 15% to 20% of them singletons. V lost 6 bases to trimming and J lost 6 bases, with 20 bases between them. The CDR3 length is 15 residues. CDR1 and CDR2 (germline): MNHEY, SVGEGT. This chain uses TRBV6-2 or TRBV6-3 with TRBJ1-1; D may be TRBD1 (5 bases). Sequenced material: blood. The receptor was isolated from a woman aged 45 to 65 with Graves' hyperthyroidism. This CDR3 reads CASSPAGREGAEAFF. The CDR3 coding sequence is TGTGCCAGCAGCCCAGCGGGCAGGGAGGGAGCTGAAGCTTTCTTT.